The rows below give T cell receptor beta chains drawn from one sample of a study of shared clonotypes between healthy human individuals. TCRdb keeps only in-frame clones here, not all; method: immunoSEQ multiplex PCR. The table has millions of clones, 90% to 95% seen once. Sequencing used naive CD4+ T cells sorted from blood. These receptors were obtained from a man between 18 and 29 years old in good health. CDR3s include the opening cysteine and the closing phenylalanine or tryptophan. The order of the fields is V gene, J gene, CDR3 protein.

>TRBV2|TRBJ2-5
CASSVGRELLETQYF
>TRBV4-1|TRBJ1-2
CASSQPFLGGYTF
>TRBV6-5|TRBJ1-2
CASSYSGGYGYTF
>TRBV5-8|TRBJ2-2
CASSLQRYTGELFF
>TRBV19|TRBJ1-2
CASSVLSGDSLRGYTF
>TRBV7-3|TRBJ1-1
CASSLNRGDTEAFF
>TRBV2|TRBJ1-5
CASRTGEQPQHF
>TRBV4-1|TRBJ2-3
CASSQDIPGGLTDTQYF
>TRBV18|TRBJ1-5
CASSPDRNQPQHF
>TRBV2|TRBJ2-7
CASSFRQGSSEQYF
>TRBV6-5|TRBJ2-7
CASRGQRSYEQYF
>TRBV27|TRBJ1-2
CASSDTGESYGYTF
>TRBV12-5|TRBJ2-1
CASGPGQGPYNEQFF
>TRBV18|TRBJ2-5
CASSRRSKETQYF
>TRBV18|TRBJ2-5
CASSLWTSGGQETQYF
>TRBV6-5|TRBJ2-1
CASSSGLAGIEQFF
>TRBV15|TRBJ1-1
CATRTAARNTEAFF
>TRBV7-6|TRBJ1-4
CASSFLNEKLFF
>TRBV30|TRBJ1-6
CAWSPPDRGHSPLHF
>TRBV18|TRBJ2-2
CASSLSTGSGELFF
>TRBV7-9|TRBJ1-2
CASSGSPVGPTNYGYTF
>TRBV4-1|TRBJ2-2
CASSQVSGRTAGELFF
>TRBV11-3|TRBJ1-2
CASSLGETETTYGYTF
>TRBV6-1|TRBJ1-6
CASCDPGRTTYNSPLHF
>TRBV4-1|TRBJ2-3
CASSQEGSLPDTQYF
>TRBV14|TRBJ2-7
CASSYLGQFRYEQYF